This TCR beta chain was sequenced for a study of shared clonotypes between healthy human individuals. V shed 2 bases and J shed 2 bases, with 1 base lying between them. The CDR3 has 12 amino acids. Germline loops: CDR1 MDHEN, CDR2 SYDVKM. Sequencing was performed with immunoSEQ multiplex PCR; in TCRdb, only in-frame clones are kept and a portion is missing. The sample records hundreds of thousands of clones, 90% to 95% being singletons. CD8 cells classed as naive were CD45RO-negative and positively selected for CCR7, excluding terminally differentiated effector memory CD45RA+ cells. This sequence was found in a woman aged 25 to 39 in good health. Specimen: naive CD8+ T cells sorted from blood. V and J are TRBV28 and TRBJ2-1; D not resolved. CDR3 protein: CASSLAYNEQFF. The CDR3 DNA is TGTGCCAGCAGTTTAGCCTACAATGAGCAGTTCTTC.